Listed below are T cell receptor beta chains from one sample, sequenced in a study of CD8+CD57+ T cells in acquired aplastic anemia. From the reads, TCRdb called clonotypes with MiXCR, one entry per CDR3 protein. Among 200,000 to 250,000 distinct CDR3 sequences listed, 34% were seen once. Material for sequencing was sorted CD4+, CD8+, or CD8+CD57+ T cells (not recorded which) from PBMCs. The receptors were gathered from a human donor in good health, serving as a control. CDR3s include the opening cysteine and the closing phenylalanine or tryptophan. D genes are given only for firm matches. Only some rows state a clone size, as once, few, many or a class for expanded clones.

D,J,V,size,CDR3,DNA
NA,TRBJ2-7,TRBV6-2/TRBV6-3,few,CASSEPQLYEQYF,TGTGCCAGCTCCGAACCGCAGCTATACGAGCAGTACTTC
TRBD1,TRBJ2-1,TRBV24-1,NA,CAKDRVLNEQFF,TGTGCCAAGGACAGGGTGCTCAATGAGCAGTTCTTC
NA,TRBJ1-5,TRBV27,NA,CASSWAGNQPQHF,TGTGCCAGCAGTTGGGCAGGCAATCAGCCCCAGCATTTT
TRBD1,TRBJ1-1,TRBV12-3/TRBV12-4,NA,CASRADRVESTEAFF,TGTGCCAGCAGGGCGGACAGGGTGGAATCCACTGAAGCTTTCTTT
TRBD1,TRBJ2-7,TRBV7-9,NA,CASSSGQVREQYF,TGTGCCAGCAGCTCGGGACAGGTGCGCGAGCAGTACTTC
TRBD1,TRBJ1-4,TRBV7-3,NA,CASSSTPGQGAREKLFF,TGTGCCAGCAGCTCTACACCCGGACAGGGGGCGAGGGAAAAACTGTTTTTT
NA,TRBJ1-5,TRBV11-1,many,CASSLETPTVNQPQHF,TGTGCCAGCAGCTTAGAAACCCCAACAGTCAATCAGCCCCAGCATTTT
NA,TRBJ1-1,TRBV6-1,NA,CASSDLSMGNTEAFF,TGTGCCAGCAGTGACCTCTCGATGGGGAACACTGAAGCTTTCTTT
NA,TRBJ2-1,TRBV7-3,many,CASSLTRDEQQFF,TGTGCCAGCAGCTTAACGAGGGACGAACAGCAGTTCTTC
TRBD1,TRBJ1-5,TRBV19,NA,CASSILGQRAYSNQPQHF,TGTGCCAGTAGTATTTTGGGACAGAGAGCATATAGCAATCAGCCCCAGCATTTC
NA,TRBJ2-7,TRBV29-1,many,CSVGPGALPYEQYF,TGCAGCGTGGGCCCCGGGGCATTACCCTACGAGCAGTACTTC
NA,TRBJ2-5,TRBV7-9,many,CASSPGLATETQYF,TGTGCCAGCAGCCCCGGGCTAGCGACCGAGACCCAGTACTTC
NA,TRBJ2-7,TRBV18,few,CASSPQTSPTYEQYF,TGTGCCAGCTCACCACAAACTAGCCCAACCTACGAGCAGTACTTC
NA,TRBJ1-1,TRBV5-1,many,CASSLVSGTMNTEAFF,TGCGCCAGCAGCTTGGTGTCAGGGACTATGAACACTGAAGCTTTCTTT
TRBD1,TRBJ2-7,TRBV9,many,CASSRGQGIYYEQYF,TGTGCCAGCAGCAGGGGACAGGGTATTTACTACGAGCAGTACTTC
NA,TRBJ2-2,TRBV11-1,NA,CASSSLLGELFF,TGTGCCAGCAGCTCATTACTCGGGGAGCTGTTTTTT
TRBD2,TRBJ2-1,TRBV18,NA,CASSPAGGLNEQFF,TGTGCCAGCTCACCGGCGGGGGGGCTTAATGAGCAGTTCTTC
TRBD2,TRBJ2-2,TRBV2,many,CASSEHGGAKVGELFF,TGTGCCAGCAGTGAACACGGGGGGGCTAAGGTCGGGGAGCTGTTTTTT
NA,TRBJ2-1,TRBV19,many,CASSADYSNEQFF,TGTGCCAGTAGTGCCGACTATTCGAATGAGCAGTTCTTC
NA,TRBJ1-3,TRBV12-3/TRBV12-4,many,CASSLTNGNTIYF,TGTGCCAGCAGCCTAACAAACGGAAACACCATATATTTT
TRBD2,TRBJ2-3,TRBV2,NA,CASTPDFSSGGTQYF,TGTGCCAGCACCCCTGACTTTTCATCGGGAGGTACGCAGTATTTT
NA,TRBJ1-3,TRBV10-1,NA,CASSANRVTGNTIYF,TGCGCCAGCAGTGCCAACAGGGTAACTGGAAACACCATATATTTT
TRBD1,TRBJ1-2,TRBV5-6,NA,CASSWGDRGYGYTF,TGTGCCAGCAGCTGGGGGGACAGGGGTTACGGCTACACCTTC
NA,TRBJ2-5,TRBV5-4,few,CASSLDYGQETQYF,TGTGCCAGCAGCCTCGACTACGGCCAAGAGACCCAGTACTTC
NA,TRBJ2-7,TRBV7-3,NA,CASSLSGDYEQYF,TGCGCCAGCAGCTTGTCCGGGGACTACGAGCAGTACTTC
TRBD1,TRBJ1-6,TRBV5-5,once,CASSLGPGGDSPLHF,TGTGCCAGCAGCTTGGGTCCAGGGGGGGATTCACCCCTCCACTTT
NA,TRBJ1-3,TRBV29-1,NA,CSGRTDGNTIYF,TGCAGCGGGCGGACTGATGGAAACACCATATATTTT
NA,TRBJ2-1,TRBV2,many,CASSEQGGSYNEQFF,TGTGCCAGCAGTGAACAGGGGGGCTCCTACAATGAGCAGTTCTTC
NA,TRBJ1-1,TRBV2,many,CASSAHFGNTEAFF,NA
TRBD2,TRBJ2-1,TRBV11-1,NA,CASSAGGFYNEQFF,TGTGCCAGCAGCGCGGGGGGGTTCTACAATGAGCAGTTCTTC
NA,TRBJ1-3,TRBV3-1,NA,CASSQGRGAGGNTIYF,TGTGCCAGCAGCCAAGGTCGGGGGGCGGGTGGAAACACCATATATTTT
TRBD1,TRBJ1-5,TRBV10-2,many,CASSESYRVGTGGNQPQHF,TGCGCCAGCAGTGAGAGTTACCGGGTCGGGACAGGTGGCAATCAGCCCCAGCATTTT
NA,TRBJ2-7,TRBV14,many,CASKASVSSYEQYF,TGTGCCAGCAAGGCTAGCGTCAGCTCCTACGAGCAGTACTTC
NA,TRBJ2-7,TRBV10-2,many,CASSQGVSYEQYF,TGCGCCAGCAGCCAAGGGGTCTCCTACGAGCAGTACTTC
TRBD1,TRBJ1-4,TRBV5-1,few,CASSTYGTGFGEKLFF,TGCGCCAGCAGCACCTACGGGACAGGGTTTGGTGAAAAACTGTTTTTT
TRBD1,TRBJ1-2,TRBV7-2,NA,CASSLGRQGAYGYTF,TGTGCCAGCAGCTTAGGGAGACAGGGGGCTTATGGCTACACCTTC
TRBD2,TRBJ2-7,TRBV5-1,many,CASSRGGGGSLHEQYF,TGCGCCAGCAGCCGGGGTGGCGGCGGGAGTTTGCACGAGCAGTACTTC
NA,TRBJ1-1,TRBV24-1,many,CATSESGYDTAFF,TGTGCCACCAGTGAATCGGGCTATGACACAGCTTTCTTT
TRBD2,TRBJ2-7,TRBV11-1,NA,CASSLRKLAGGRVEQYF,TGTGCCAGCAGCTTAAGGAAGCTAGCGGGGGGGCGCGTGGAGCAGTACTTC
TRBD1,TRBJ1-2,TRBV5-1,many,CASSLGGQGYGYTF,TGCGCCAGCAGCTTGGGGGGACAGGGCTATGGCTACACCTTC
NA,TRBJ1-3,TRBV7-9,NA,CASSLTGSSGSTIYF,TGTGCCAGCAGCTTAACAGGGAGTAGTGGAAGCACCATATATTTT
NA,TRBJ1-3,TRBV9,few,CASSVASGDTIYF,TGTGCCAGCAGCGTAGCCTCTGGAGACACCATATATTTT